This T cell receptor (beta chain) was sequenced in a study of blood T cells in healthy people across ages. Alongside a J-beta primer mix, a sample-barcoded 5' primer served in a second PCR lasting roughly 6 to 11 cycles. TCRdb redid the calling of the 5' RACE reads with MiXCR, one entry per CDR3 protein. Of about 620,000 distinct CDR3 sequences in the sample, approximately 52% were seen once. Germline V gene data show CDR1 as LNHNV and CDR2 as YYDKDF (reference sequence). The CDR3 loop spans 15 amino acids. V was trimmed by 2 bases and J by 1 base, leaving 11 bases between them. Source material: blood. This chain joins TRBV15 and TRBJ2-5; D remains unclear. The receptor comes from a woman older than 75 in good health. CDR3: CATSRMVSPQETQYF. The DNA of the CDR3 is TGTGCCACCAGCAGAATGGTATCACCCCAAGAGACCCAGTACTTC.